This is a list of T cell receptor beta chains from one sample in a study of CD8+ T cells in alopecia areata. Sequenced by immunoSEQ multiplex PCR; TCRdb stores in-frame clones only, minus some. The table shows about 200,000 clones, with approximately 61% occurring only once. The sample in question was CD4+ T cells sorted from blood, obtained at week 24, from a patient treated with tofacitinib. The receptors shown here come from a human donor with alopecia areata. CDR3s include the opening cysteine and the closing phenylalanine or tryptophan.

j_call v_call cdr3_aa
TRBJ1-5 TRBV10-3 CAISSHNSNQPQHF
TRBJ2-5 TRBV5-6 CASSGSGPGKETQYF
TRBJ2-3 TRBV29-1 CSVEAGGHSQYF
TRBJ1-1 TRBV28 CASSLPGTGGTEAFF
TRBJ2-5 TRBV11-2 CASSAQAARHF
TRBJ2-5 TRBV10-1 CASSDAGTSGVGKTQYF
TRBJ1-2 TRBV4-3 CASSQDWTGNYGYTF
TRBJ1-2 TRBV7-3 CASKNQGDYGYTF
TRBJ2-3 TRBV7-2 CASSFSTDTQYF
TRBJ1-1 TRBV6-5 CASSSALGGTEAFF
TRBJ1-4 TRBV11-2 CASSLGVRLNEKLFF
TRBJ2-5 TRBV25-1 CASAKGGTGTQYF
TRBJ1-1 TRBV4-3 CASSHRKGDTEAFF
TRBJ1-1 TRBV18 CASSPGGQPSKGGTEAFF
TRBJ1-2 TRBV5-1 CASSPRQDYGYTF
TRBJ2-6 TRBV29-1 CSVEGGVGGSGANVLTF
TRBJ1-2 TRBV7-2 CASSLPGTGMSYGYTF
TRBJ1-2 TRBV29-1 CSVRKDGYTF
TRBJ2-2 TRBV7-2 CASTPMLGSAGELFF
TRBJ1-1 TRBV29-1 CSVELAAANTEAFF
TRBJ1-6 TRBV27 CASTYTPGGSPLHF
TRBJ2-5 TRBV15 CATSRGPKETQYF
TRBJ1-6 TRBV11-2 CASRWEGVGNSPLHF
TRBJ1-2 TRBV7-2 CASSHVYYGYTF
TRBJ2-7 TRBV29-1 CSVVPGGAVEQYF
TRBJ2-2 TRBV5-1 CASSPGAGQSTGELFF
TRBJ2-2 TRBV29-1 CSVGVSWAGELFF
TRBJ2-7 TRBV29-1 CSVSRDAPYEQYF
TRBJ1-4 TRBV29-1 CSVEFGTGDEKLFF
TRBJ2-3 TRBV29-1 CSVELSTDTQYF
TRBJ1-5 TRBV2 CASKQTLSNQPQHF
TRBJ1-4 TRBV15 CATSSVRGDNEKLFF
TRBJ2-1 TRBV11-3 CASSLGGTSNAQFF
TRBJ1-2 TRBV30 CAWRGGGSDGYTF
TRBJ2-5 TRBV10-3 CATGEGPETQYF
TRBJ2-7 TRBV29-1 CSVGGQHATYEQYF
TRBJ1-2 TRBV4-3 CASSRGTGYGYTF
TRBJ1-2 TRBV29-1 CSVGRQGYTF
TRBJ2-6 TRBV12-5 CASGSPDPDVGSGANVLTF
TRBJ2-5 TRBV29-1 CSVEGREETQYF